A single sample is the source of the 2 T cell receptor beta chains below, sequenced in a study of memory CD4+ T cells and cytomegalovirus serostatus. Sequencing used immunoSEQ multiplex PCR; TCRdb keeps in-frame clones, though not all of them. The repertoire has roughly 50,000 clones, approximately 80% of them found once; the top ten carry about 0.86%. Single viable CD3+CD4+CD8-CD45RO+ cells were sorted as the memory CD4+ T cells. The specimen was memory CD4+ T cells from blood. The receptors shown here come from an adult in good health and CMV-seronegative.

The gene calls are TRBV19 and TRBJ2-5, with unresolved D. Trimming removed 6 bases at V and 5 bases at J, with 16 bases between. Germline CDR1 reads LNHDA; CDR2 reads SQIVND (reference sequence). There are 14 residues in the CDR3. The CDR3 sequence: CASRGSTAVETQYF. CDR3 sequence (DNA): TGTGCCAGTAGAGGCAGCACGGCAGTTGAGACCCAGTACTTC.

The chain links TRBV29-1 to TRBJ2-2; tentatively, D is TRBD2 (6 bases). Germline V gene sequence: CDR1 SQVTM, CDR2 ANQGSEA. The CDR3 consists of 14 residues. Trimming stripped 6 bases from V and 6 bases from J, with 17 bases between. Here the CDR3 reads CSVITIGGAGELFF. CDR3 nucleotide sequence: TGCAGCGTCATAACCATCGGCGGGGCCGGGGAGCTGTTTTTT.